This T cell receptor beta chain was obtained from a study of T cells after posttransplantation cyclophosphamide (dated by TCRdb to about 2016). Regarding the complete study: T cell repertoire reconstitution was tracked by TRB sequencing after myeloablative bone marrow transplantation in which posttransplantation cyclophosphamide was used as GVHD prophylaxis. Blood from every one of the 34 PTCy patients who had 1-year posttransplant specimens underwent TRB sequencing. In 3 patients, up to about 3 additional blood samples taken between 2 and 5.2 years after transplant also underwent TRB sequencing, as did pretransplant blood from a handful of patients. Public TRB sequences were searched against a database of over 3,600 sequences associated with responses to pathogens, tumor antigens, self-antigens and alloantigens. Because TRA and TRB clonality correlated tightly in 10 or so samples, later TCR analyses were limited to TRB. Antigen receptor sequencing covered samples from some 35 PTCy-treated patients and 16 of their related bone marrow donors.

Concerning this clone itself: What antigen it recognizes has not been identified. Base qualities were left out, and no much larger clone turns up one base away.

TRB sequencing was run on genomic DNA with either the immunoSEQ assay at survey resolution or the hsTCRB kit. From the authors' description of their analysis: Initial read processing used immunoSEQ software, and repertoire analyses used the LymphoSeq R package. Clonality was computed as 1 minus normalized Shannon entropy; Gini coefficient was also calculated for each TRB dataset. To infer phenotypes in unsorted samples, TRB sequences from sorted subsets of the recipient or donor were mapped onto the unsorted samples of the same recipient. The table was pulled from immuneACCESS by TCRdb, which kept in-frame rearrangements only. Such tables lose some clones; where checked, under half of the loss comes from unresolved V genes, and the rest has no known cause. V and J calls plus clone size are reproduced from that table; the DNA served to infer D and trimming. The sample table lists 7,000 to 9,000 clones, more than 75% of them with a count of one. Clones ranked in the top ten supply about 23% of the sample.

Study-wide findings and limitations: The TRB repertoires of T cells infiltrating skin or GI tract showed only limited overlap with the TRB repertoires of T cells in blood. At 1-2 months, donor-recipient similarity was low but rose over the first year, and the later blood repertoires were often dominated by donor CD8+ memory clones. Across approximately 45 patients, TRB clonality was highly associated with recipient CMV seropositivity and CMV reactivation, and diversity in PTCy patients was similar to diversity in CNI/methotrexate controls.

Interpreted using the paper, the treatment or condition label stands for: high-dose cyclophosphamide on days +3 and +4 as single-agent GVHD prophylaxis. PTCy patients received busulfan and fludarabine conditioning, a related or unrelated marrow graft, and cyclophosphamide on days +3 and +4. The PTCy-treated patients were drawn from a prospective, multi-institutional clinical trial. Peripheral blood and bone marrow mononuclear cells were isolated by Ficoll-Hypaque density centrifugation and cryopreserved. Sequences were derived from PBMCs, sampled after allogeneic stem cell transplant with posttransplant cyclophosphamide. The TCR originated in a female patient between 40 and 55 years old who received an allogeneic stem cell transplant from an unrelated donor, was CMV-positive, and had no GVHD. After a transplant, some T cells may have been passed on by the graft donor.

CDR3 reads: CSVGSGSTLFDGYTF. The bases read TGCAGCGTTGGGTCGGGTTCGACCCTCTTTGATGGCTACACCTTC. The rearranged segments are TRBV29-1 and TRBJ1-2, with no D gene named confidently. V is shortened by 4 bases, J by 6 bases, and the region joining them spans 21 bases. Taken from cysteine to phenylalanine, the CDR3 has 15 residues. The read is trimmed to its CDR3 DNA, 45 bases read in frame from base 1. Per the germline V gene, SQVTM is the CDR1 and ANQGSEA is the CDR2.